The T cell receptor (beta chain) described here comes from a study of CD8+ T cells in alopecia areata. Study-wide background: The study gave treated patients oral tofacitinib at 5 to 10 mg twice daily.

Treatment given: oral pan-JAK inhibitor, 5-10 mg twice daily. Patients with alopecia areata provided lesional scalp punch biopsies as well as peripheral blood. The study's findings and limits: In scalp samples, resident alphabeta T cells of normal skin are also sequenced.

This CDR3 is 13 amino acids long. V was shortened by 1 base and J by 2 bases, with 5 bases between the two germline ends. The germline V gene encodes CDR1 SGHAT and CDR2 FQNNGV. Extracted RNA was reverse transcribed into cDNA, the sequencing template. Libraries were prepared by immunoSEQ multiplex PCR; TCRdb keeps only in-frame clonotypes and omits some of them. The sample yields fewer than 250,000 clones, under 80% seen once. Of note for this clone: The antigen is unknown. The sample has other DNA sequences that encode this CDR3 too.

This receptor was taken from a human donor with alopecia areata. Sequenced here: CD4+ T cells sorted from blood, sampled between weeks 47 and 50, from a patient treated with tofacitinib. J is TRBJ2-5 and V is TRBV11-2; D is ambiguous. In DNA form, the CDR3 reads TGTGCCAGCAGCTTAGGGGGACAAGAGACCCAGTACTTC. Its translation is CASSLGGQETQYF.